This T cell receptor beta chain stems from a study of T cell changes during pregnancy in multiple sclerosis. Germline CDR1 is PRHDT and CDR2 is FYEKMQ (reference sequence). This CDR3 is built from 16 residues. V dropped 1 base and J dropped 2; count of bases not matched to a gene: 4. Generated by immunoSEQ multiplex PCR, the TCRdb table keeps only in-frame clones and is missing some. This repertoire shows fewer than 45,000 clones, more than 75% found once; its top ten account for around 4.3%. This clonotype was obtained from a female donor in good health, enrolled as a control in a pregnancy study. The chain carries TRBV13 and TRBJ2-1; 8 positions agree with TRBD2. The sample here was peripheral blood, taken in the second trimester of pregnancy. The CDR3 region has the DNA TGTGCCAGCAGCTTAGCCGGCGGGGGGCCCTACAATGAGCAGTTCTTC. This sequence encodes CASSLAGGGPYNEQFF. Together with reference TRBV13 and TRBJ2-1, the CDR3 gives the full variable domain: AAGVIQSPRHLIKEKRETATLKCYPIPRHDTVYWYQQGPGQDPQFLISFYEKMQSDKGSIPDRFSAQQFSDYHSELNMSSLELGDSALYFCASSLAGGGPYNEQFFGPGTRLTVL.